Each of the 19 T cell receptor beta chains below was sequenced from the same sample in a study of regulatory dendritic cells for organ transplantation. Antigen specificity for these receptors is unknown. Profiled with immunoSEQ multiplex PCR; TCRdb holds only in-frame clones, not every one. The table shows around 19,000 clones, with 80% to 90% occurring only once. Sorted T cells were CFSE-labeled and cultured 5 days with allogeneic regulatory or mature dendritic cells at 1:10. Sequencing was performed on naive CD4+ T cells from blood cultured with regulatory dendritic cells. Noted subset: CD45RA+ naive T cells. These receptors all stem from a human donor in good health.

The count of this clone is one. This chain joins TRBV30 and TRBJ1-2; the match to TRBD1 covers 7 bases. Germline V gives CDR1 GTSNPN, CDR2 SVGIG (reference sequence). CDR3 length: 15 amino acids. V lost 0 bases, J lost 5 bases, and 9 bases stayed unmatched. DNA for the CDR3: TGTGCCTGGAGTGTAGAGCGGACAGGAGATTATGGCTACACCTTC. Translating gives CAWSVERTGDYGYTF.

The V call is TRBV4-1, the J call TRBJ2-7; TRBD1 matches 8 bases. This CDR3 is built from 16 residues. Losses at the gene ends were 3 bases for V and 0 bases for J; bases not matched to a gene: 7. Germline V lookup: CDR1 MGHRA, CDR2 YSYEKL. The CDR3 DNA reads as TGCGCCAGCAGCCACTCCGGGACAGGTTTCTCCTACGAGCAGTACTTC. This encodes CASSHSGTGFSYEQYF.

This chain links TRBV21-1 with TRBJ2-7; TRBD1 was called by the table and not checked on the DNA. TRBV21-1 is reported as a pseudogene. The CDR3 consists of 16 residues. The CDR3 spells CASSTLTGTGPYEQYF. The CDR3 DNA follows: TGTGCCAGCAGCACGCTAACCGGGACAGGACCTTACGAGCAGTACTTC.

The chain has TRBV15 and TRBJ2-7; D gene unclear. The V end was cut by 6 bases, the J end by 0 bases, with 9 bases between. CDR3 length equals 13 residues. Germline lookup yields CDR1 LNHNV and CDR2 YYDKDF (reference sequence). The DNA for the CDR3 is TGTGCCACCAGTAGGACCTACTCCTACGAGCAGTACTTC. It encodes CATSRTYSYEQYF.

This clone was seen a handful of times. This chain links TRBV2 with TRBJ1-5, with D possibly matching TRBD1 (5 bases). The length of the CDR3 is 15 residues. Germline values: CDR1 SNHLY, CDR2 FYNNEI. V was cut by 3 bases and J by 0 bases, with 9 bases left in between. Here the CDR3 DNA reads TGTGCCAGCAGTGAGCAGGGTACTAGCAATCAGCCCCAGCATTTT. It encodes CASSEQGTSNQPQHF.

This chain joins TRBV19 and TRBJ2-4, with 10 bases aligning to TRBD1. CDR1 is LNHDA, CDR2 SQIVND, per germline (reference sequence). Germline trimming cut 6 bases from V and 5 bases from J; bases unmatched to any gene: 4. The CDR3 is 14 residues long. The CDR3 reads CASRRQGAQNIQYF. The CDR3 DNA is TGTGCCAGTAGAAGACAGGGGGCGCAAAACATTCAGTACTTC.

The V call is TRBV10-3, the J call TRBJ2-1; TRBD2 matches 11 bases. Germline loops: CDR1 ENHRY, CDR2 SYGVKD. Germline trimming cut 4 bases from V and 3 bases from J; bases unmatched to any gene: 2. The CDR3 has 15 residues. CDR3 DNA sequence: TGTGCCATCAGTGCTACTAGCGGGAGCTACAATGAGCAGTTCTTC. It yields the protein CAISATSGSYNEQFF.

This sequence joins TRBV21-1 and TRBJ1-2. TRBV21-1 counts as a pseudogene. The CDR3 contains 15 residues. CDR3 sequence reads: CARTIVRVDSVGYTF. CDR3 bases: TGTGCCAGGACTATCGTTAGGGTGGACTCTGTTGGCTACACCTTC.

CDR3 nucleotide sequence: TGTGCCAGCAGCCCCGGGGTAGCGGGGGTGACAGATACGCAGTATTTT. It specifies CASSPGVAGVTDTQYF. J is TRBJ2-3 and V is TRBV5-5, with 9 bases aligning to TRBD2. V lost 4 bases to trimming and J lost 3 bases; unmatched junction nucleotides: 9. Germline CDR1 SGHKS, CDR2 YYEKEE (reference sequence). The CDR3 covers 16 residues.

This sequence joins TRBV15 and TRBJ2-5; 8 positions match TRBD2. J gave up 0 bases and V 1 base, and 7 bases lay outside the gene matches. The CDR3 extends over 17 amino acids. CDR1 LNHNV and CDR2 YYDKDF come from the germline V gene (reference sequence). The CDR3 here is CATSRGGRGGYQETQYF. The CDR3 coding sequence is TGTGCCACCAGCAGAGGAGGACGGGGGGGGTACCAAGAGACCCAGTACTTC.

The gene calls are TRBV6-5 and TRBJ2-1; 7 bases fit TRBD1. Germline V gives CDR1 MNHEY, CDR2 SVGAGI. J was trimmed by 0 bases and V by 6 bases; bases with no gene match: 2. This CDR3 comprises 14 residues. The CDR3 nucleotides read TGTGCCAGCAGAGAGGGGGCCTCCTACAATGAGCAGTTCTTC. It codes for CASREGASYNEQFF.

This chain connects TRBV12-5 to TRBJ2-1, with 7 bases matching TRBD1. The CDR3 covers 15 residues. Germline assignment: CDR1 LGHNT and CDR2 FRNRAP. Here the CDR3 DNA reads TGTGCCACGCACGGCGCAGGGGGTACCTACAATGAGCAGTTCTTC. Translating gives CATHGAGGTYNEQFF. Full variable domain (remainder filled in from reference TRBV12-5 and TRBJ2-1): DARVTQTPRHKVTEMGQEVTMRCQPILGHNTVFWYRQTMMQGLELLAYFRNRAPLDDSGMPKDRFSAEMPDATLATLKIQPSEPRDSAVYFCATHGAGGTYNEQFFGPGTRLTVL.

The chain recombines TRBV5-1 with TRBJ2-3; TRBD2 aligns across 8 bases. Germline CDR1 reads SGHRS; CDR2 reads YFSETQ. The CDR3 contains 15 residues. V lost 4 bases, J lost 0 bases, and 4 bases stayed unmatched. CDR3 DNA: TGCGCCAGCAGCCTGTCTAGCGGGAGCACAGATACGCAGTATTTT. Translation gives CASSLSSGSTDTQYF.

In its sample, this clone was seen once. V usage is TRBV27 and J usage is TRBJ2-6; 7 bases match TRBD1. Germline V CDR1 and CDR2: MNHEY, SMNVEV (reference sequence). This CDR3 has 23 amino acids. Germline trimming cut 1 base from V and 4 bases from J; bases unmatched to any gene: 25. DNA for the CDR3: TGTGCCAGCAGTTTATTCGGGACAGTGTTTCTTGGTCGGGTCAGGCCCGGGGCCAACGTCCTGACTTTC. This codes for CASSLFGTVFLGRVRPGANVLTF. Full variable domain (missing parts from reference TRBV27 and TRBJ2-6): EAQVTQNPRYLITVTGKKLTVTCSQNMNHEYMSWYRQDPGLGLRQIYYSMNVEVTDKGDVPEGYKVSRKEKRNFPLILESPSPNQTSLYFCASSLFGTVFLGRVRPGANVLTFGAGSRLTVL.

The table lists this clone with a few counts. Other DNA sequences of this sample code for an identical CDR3. J is TRBJ2-5 and V is TRBV5-6, with D unclear. From germline, CDR1 is SGHDT and CDR2 YYEEEE. Trimming stripped 3 bases from V and 5 bases from J, with 17 bases between. The CDR3 covers 15 residues. The chain's CDR3 is CASSSLRLPIETQYF. CDR3 sequence (DNA): TGTGCCAGCAGCTCCCTGAGACTCCCCATTGAGACCCAGTACTTC.

This chain links TRBV6-6 with TRBJ1-4; D is possibly TRBD1 (5 bases). The CDR3 has 12 amino acids. V was cut by 2 bases and J by 7 bases, with 5 bases left in between. Per germline, CDR1 MNHNY and CDR2 SVGAGI (reference sequence). As DNA, the CDR3 is TGTGCCAGCAGTTACCAGGGTGAAAAACTGTTTTTT. Residues: CASSYQGEKLFF.

This clone was recorded once. This sequence joins TRBV2 and TRBJ2-7; the match to TRBD1 covers 8 bases. CDR1 is SNHLY and CDR2 is FYNNEI in the germline V gene. This CDR3 has 12 amino acids. The J segment lost 5 bases and the V segment lost 10 bases, leaving 7 bases of the junction unmatched. The DNA for the CDR3 is TGTGCCATAGGACAGGGTTTGAACGAGCAGTACTTC. Translated: CAIGQGLNEQYF.

This chain joins TRBV19 and TRBJ2-1; D is ambiguous. The CDR3 is made up of 12 amino acids. Trimming cost V 0 bases and J 10 bases, with 7 bases left between them. Germline V lookup: CDR1 LNHDA, CDR2 SQIVND (reference sequence). Written as DNA, the CDR3 is TGTGCCAGTAGTATAGACCTCGGGGAGCAGTTCTTC. Translated, it gives CASSIDLGEQFF.

V and J are TRBV30 and TRBJ1-2; 9 bases map to TRBD1. Trimming at V came to 4 bases and at J to 6 bases, leaving 3 bases not matched to a gene. This CDR3 has 12 residues. The germline V gene has CDR1 GTSNPN and CDR2 SVGIG (reference sequence). The chain's CDR3 is CAWKGTGHGYTF. The CDR3 DNA reads TGTGCCTGGAAAGGGACAGGGCATGGCTACACCTTC.